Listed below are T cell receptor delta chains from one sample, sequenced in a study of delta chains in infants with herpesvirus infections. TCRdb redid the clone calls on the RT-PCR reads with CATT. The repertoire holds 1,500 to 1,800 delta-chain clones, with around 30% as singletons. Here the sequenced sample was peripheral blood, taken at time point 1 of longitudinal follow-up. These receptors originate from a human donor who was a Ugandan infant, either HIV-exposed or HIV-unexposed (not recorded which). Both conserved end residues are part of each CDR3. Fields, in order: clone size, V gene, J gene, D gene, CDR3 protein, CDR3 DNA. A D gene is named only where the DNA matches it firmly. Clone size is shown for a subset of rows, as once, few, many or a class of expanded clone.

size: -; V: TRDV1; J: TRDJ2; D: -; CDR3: CALGSFRRGPPALTAQLFF; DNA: TGTGCTCTTGGGAGTTTTCGGCGCGGCCCCCCCGCTTTGACAGCACAACTCTTCTTT
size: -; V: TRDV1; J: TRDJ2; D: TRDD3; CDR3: CALARRSLGGLRLTAQLFF; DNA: TGTGCTCTTGCCAGAAGGTCGCTTGGGGGACTTCGTTTGACAGCACAACTCTTCTTT
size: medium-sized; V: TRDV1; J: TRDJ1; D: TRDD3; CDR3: CALGERTGGTYTDKLIF; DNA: TGTGCTCTTGGGGAACGGACTGGGGGAACTTACACCGATAAACTCATCTTT
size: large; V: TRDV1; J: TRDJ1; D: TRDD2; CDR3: CALGDPGLPTFGGVLADKLIF; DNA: TGTGCTCTTGGGGACCCGGGCCTTCCTACTTTTGGTGGGGTCCTGGCCGATAAACTCATCTTT
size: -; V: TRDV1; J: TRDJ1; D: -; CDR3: CALGAYTYRALGGKLIF; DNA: TGTGCTCTTGGGGCCTATACCTACCGGGCACTGGGAGGTAAACTCATCTTT
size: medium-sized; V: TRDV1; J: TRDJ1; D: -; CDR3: CALGEPVPRTDKLIF; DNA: TGTGCTCTTGGGGAACCGGTCCCCCGCACCGATAAACTCATCTTT
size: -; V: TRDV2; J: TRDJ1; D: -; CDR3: CACDTGGTYTDKLIF; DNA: TGTGCCTGTGACACCGGGGGAACATACACCGATAAACTCATCTTT
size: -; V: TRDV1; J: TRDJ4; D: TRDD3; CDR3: CALGEPLPQLGDRSFRPLIF; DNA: TGTGCTCTTGGGGAACCCTTGCCTCAACTGGGGGATAGAAGCTTCAGACCACTGATCTTT
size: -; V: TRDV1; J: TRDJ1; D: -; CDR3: CALGELNGDTPLDKLIF; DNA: TGTGCTCTTGGGGAACTTAATGGAGATACGCCTCTCGATAAACTCATCTTT
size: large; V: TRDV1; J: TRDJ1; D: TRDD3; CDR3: CALGGHFRPLGDADKLIF; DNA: TGTGCTCTTGGGGGCCATTTCCGACCGCTGGGGGATGCCGATAAACTCATCTTT
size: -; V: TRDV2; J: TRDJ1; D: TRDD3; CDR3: CACDNRGIHTDKLIF; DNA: TGTGCCTGTGACAATCGGGGGATACACACCGATAAACTCATCTTT
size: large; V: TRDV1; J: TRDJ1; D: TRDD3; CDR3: CALGMQTQLDHWGIRGYTDKLIF; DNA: TGTGCTCTTGGGATGCAAACGCAGTTGGACCACTGGGGGATACGGGGGTACACCGATAAACTCATCTTT
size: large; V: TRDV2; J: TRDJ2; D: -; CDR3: CACDTVGDYAAQLFF; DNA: TGTGCCTGTGACACAGTCGGGGATTACGCAGCACAACTCTTCTTT
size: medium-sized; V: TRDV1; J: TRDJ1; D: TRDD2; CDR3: CALGEPFLRWVIYTDKLIF; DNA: TGTGCTCTTGGGGAACCCTTCCTACGGTGGGTGATATACACCGATAAACTCATCTTT
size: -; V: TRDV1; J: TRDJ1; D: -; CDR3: CALGEATQWRCKLIF; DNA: TGTGCTCTTGGGGAAGCGACCCAATGGAGGTGCAAACTCATCTTT
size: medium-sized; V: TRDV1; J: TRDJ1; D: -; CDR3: CALGELWFPPSWGDKLIF; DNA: TGTGCTCTTGGGGAACTTTGGTTTCCCCCGTCATGGGGGGATAAACTCATCTTT
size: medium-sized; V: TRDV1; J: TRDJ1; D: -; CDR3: CALGELRGGYSLGHKLIF; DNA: TGTGCTCTTGGGGAACTAAGGGGAGGATACTCCTTGGGGCATAAACTCATCTTT
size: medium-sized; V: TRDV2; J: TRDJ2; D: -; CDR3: CACVNLLGNLTAQLFF; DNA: TGTGCCTGTGTCAACTTACTGGGAAACTTGACAGCACAACTCTTCTTT
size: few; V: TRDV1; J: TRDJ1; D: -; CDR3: CALGERGRFLRGCTHLADKLIF; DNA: TGTGCTCTTGGGGAACGGGGGAGATTCCTACGAGGCTGCACCCATCTGGCCGATAAACTCATCTTT
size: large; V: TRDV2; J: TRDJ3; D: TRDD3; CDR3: CACDTSWGVSSWDTRQMFF; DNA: TGTGCCTGTGACACCAGCTGGGGGGTAAGCTCCTGGGACACCCGACAGATGTTTTTC
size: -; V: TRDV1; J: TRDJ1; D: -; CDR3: CALGEPLFLPVLGAKLIF; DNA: TGTGCTCTTGGGGAACCGTTGTTCCTACCCGTACTGGGGGCTAAACTCATCTTT
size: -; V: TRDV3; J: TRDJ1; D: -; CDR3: CALPLLGASYTDKLIF; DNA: TGTGCCTTGCCCTTGCTGGGGGCTTCCTACACCGATAAACTCATCTTT
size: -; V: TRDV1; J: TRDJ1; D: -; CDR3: CALGEPSGHTTAFLLWGIFGYTDKLIF; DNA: TGTGCTCTTGGGGAACCCAGTGGGCACACAACGGCCTTCCTACTATGGGGGATATTTGGGTACACCGATAAACTCATCTTT
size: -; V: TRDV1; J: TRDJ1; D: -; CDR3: CALGDLLPFTGLYTDKLIF; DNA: TGTGCTCTTGGGGACCTTCTCCCCTTTACTGGGTTGTACACCGATAAACTCATCTTT
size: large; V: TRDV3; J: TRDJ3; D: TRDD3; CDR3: CAYPQDRQGIGSWDTRQMFF; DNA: TGTGCCTATCCTCAGGACCGCCAGGGGATAGGCTCCTGGGACACCCGACAGATGTTTTTC
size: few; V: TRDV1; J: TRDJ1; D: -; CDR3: CALGEGIAAGLLGDKLIF; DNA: TGTGCTCTTGGGGAAGGTATAGCTGCGGGCCTCTTGGGCGATAAACTCATCTTT
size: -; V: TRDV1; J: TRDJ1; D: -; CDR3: CALGELQPSYNWGMDRAYTDKLIF; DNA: TGTGCTCTTGGGGAACTTCAGCCTTCCTACAACTGGGGGATGGATCGGGCCTACACCGATAAACTCATCTTT
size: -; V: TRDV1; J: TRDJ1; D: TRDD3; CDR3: CALGGRKPGGEKLIF; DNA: TGTGCTCTTGGCGGTAGAAAACCTGGGGGAGAAAAACTCATCTTT
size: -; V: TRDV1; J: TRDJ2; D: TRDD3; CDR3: CALGELWRGYSLLTAQLFF; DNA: TGTGCTCTTGGGGAACTCTGGAGGGGATACTCCCTTTTGACAGCACAACTCTTCTTT
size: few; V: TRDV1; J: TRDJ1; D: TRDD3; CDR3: CALGDPPADPTSGGSVKLIF; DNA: TGTGCTCTTGGGGACCCCCCGGCGGATCCTACGTCTGGGGGATCGGTTAAACTCATCTTT
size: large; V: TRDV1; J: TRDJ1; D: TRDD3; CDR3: CALGESPGGGIPTDKLIF; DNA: TGTGCTCTTGGGGAATCACCCGGAGGGGGGATACCCACCGATAAACTCATCTTT
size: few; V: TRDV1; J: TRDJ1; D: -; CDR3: CALGGLLPSLGMGYGDKLIF; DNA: -
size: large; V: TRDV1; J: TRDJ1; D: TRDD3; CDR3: CALGEPWGIRLANTDKLIF; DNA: TGTGCTCTTGGGGAGCCCTGGGGGATACGCCTCGCTAACACCGATAAACTCATCTTT
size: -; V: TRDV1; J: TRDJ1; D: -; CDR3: CALGELPTTEHKLIF; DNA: TGTGCTCTTGGGGAACTTCCTACGACCGAACATAAACTCATCTTT
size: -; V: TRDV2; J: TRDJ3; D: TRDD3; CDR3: CACDSLLGASSWDTRQMFF; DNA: TGTGCCTGTGACTCCTTGCTGGGGGCCAGCTCCTGGGACACCCGACAGATGTTTTTC
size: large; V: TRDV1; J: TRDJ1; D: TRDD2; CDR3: CALGHRLPTSTDTDKLIF; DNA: TGTGCTCTTGGGCATAGACTTCCTACCAGTACTGACACCGATAAACTCATCTTT
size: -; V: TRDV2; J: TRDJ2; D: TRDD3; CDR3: CACEISYWGIRGTAQLFF; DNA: TGTGCCTGTGAAATCTCGTACTGGGGGATACGAGGGACAGCACAACTCTTCTTT
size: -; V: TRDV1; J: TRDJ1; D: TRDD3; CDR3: CALGAESVTREGDTERAAYKLIF; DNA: TGTGCTCTTGGGGCCGAATCCGTTACGAGGGAGGGGGATACGGAACGTGCCGCTTATAAACTCATCTTT
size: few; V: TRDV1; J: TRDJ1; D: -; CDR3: CAVGGLPTLGDMRSTDKLIF; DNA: TGTGCTGTGGGGGGCCTTCCTACGCTGGGGGATATGAGGTCCACCGATAAACTCATCTTT
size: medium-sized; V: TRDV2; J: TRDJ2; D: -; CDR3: CACDTWGVSLTAQLFF; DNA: TGTGCCTGTGACACCTGGGGGGTCAGCTTGACAGCACAACTCTTCTTT
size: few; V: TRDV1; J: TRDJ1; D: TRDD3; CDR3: CALGERRQFSSGGYTDKLIF; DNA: TGTGCTCTTGGGGAACGGCGCCAATTCTCGTCTGGGGGATACACCGATAAACTCATCTTT
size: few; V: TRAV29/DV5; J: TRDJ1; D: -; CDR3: CSVLLCSTTFRTGGYPRHTDKLIF; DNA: -
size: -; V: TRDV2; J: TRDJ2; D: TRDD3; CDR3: CACDTKGYLTAQLFF; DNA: TGTGCCTGTGACACGAAGGGATACTTGACAGCACAACTCTTCTTT
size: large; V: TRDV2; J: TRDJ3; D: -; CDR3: CACDSVSSWDTRQMFF; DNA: TGTGCCTGTGATTCCGTTAGCTCCTGGGACACCCGACAGATGTTTTTC
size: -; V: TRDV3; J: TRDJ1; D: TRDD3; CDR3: CASYARGIGGGFMTDKLIF; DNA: TGTGCCTCCTACGCCCGGGGGATAGGAGGGGGATTTATGACCGATAAACTCATCTTT
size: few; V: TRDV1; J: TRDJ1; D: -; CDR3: CALGFLGFRYPDKLIF; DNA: TGTGCTCTTGGGTTTCTGGGTTTCCGGTACCCCGATAAACTCATCTTT